These 20 T cell receptor beta chains share one sample of origin, sequenced in a study of OX40 agonist ivuxolimab in advanced cancers. Here immunoSEQ multiplex PCR was the method, and the copy in TCRdb shows in-frame clones only, minus some. Of tens of thousands of clones in the sample, roughly 79% were seen once. The sequencing here drew on CD4+ or CD8+ T cells sorted from blood, taken in a trial of the OX40 agonist ivuxolimab. These receptors were obtained from an adult with an advanced solid tumor such as melanoma, head and neck, liver or kidney cancer.

CDR3 in DNA: TGTGCCAGCAGCTTAGAGTCGGGTGTTCGGGAAAAACTGTTTTTT. It specifies CASSLESGVREKLFF. The chain has TRBV7-6 and TRBJ1-4; D unresolved. The germline gives CDR1 SGHVS, CDR2 FNYEAQ. The CDR3 contains 15 residues. V was cut by 1 base and J by 8 bases, with 14 bases left in between.

V and J are TRBV6-1 and TRBJ1-4; D is perhaps TRBD1 (5 bases). V shed 3 bases and J shed 6 bases, with 14 bases lying between them. The CDR3 is 15 amino acids. Germline V gene sequence: CDR1 MNHNS, CDR2 SASEGT. This CDR3 reads CASSDLRGEDEKLFF. As DNA, the CDR3 is TGTGCCAGCAGTGATTTGAGGGGCGAAGATGAAAAACTGTTTTTT.

The rearrangement uses TRBV11-2 and TRBJ1-5; a weak D match, TRBD1 (5 bases). Germline V gene lookup returns CDR1 SGHAT and CDR2 FQNNGV. The CDR3 covers 17 residues. The ends were cut back, 2 bases at V and 0 bases at J, with 14 bases in the middle. The CDR3 sequence: CASSLKAQGYSNQPQHF. The CDR3 bases are TGTGCCAGCAGCTTAAAGGCGCAGGGCTATAGCAATCAGCCCCAGCATTTT.

This clone was observed a few times. The chain has TRBV28 and TRBJ1-5; D call uncertain. The ends were cut back, 5 bases at V and 1 base at J, with 15 bases in the middle. Germline CDR1 MDHEN, CDR2 SYDVKM. The CDR3 length is 16 residues. The CDR3 region has the DNA TGTGCCAGCAGTGCACTTTTTGAGGGCAGCAATCAGCCCCAGCATTTT. The encoded protein is CASSALFEGSNQPQHF.

The rearrangement uses TRBV11-3 and TRBJ1-6; D is unresolved. With 10 bases removed from V and 0 bases from J, the gap between germline ends came to 10 bases. The V gene's germline CDR1 is SGHNT and CDR2 YENEEA. This CDR3 spans 14 amino acids. The CDR3 is CATQSGSYNSPLHF. In DNA form, the CDR3 reads TGTGCCACCCAATCCGGCTCCTATAATTCACCCCTCCACTTT.

Only a few counts were recorded for this clone. The V and J genes are TRBV7-8 and TRBJ2-2; D gene uncertain. The germline gives CDR1 SGHVS, CDR2 FQNEAQ. This CDR3 is 12 amino acids long. The V end lost 6 bases, the J end lost 4 bases, and 6 bases lay between the germline ends. The CDR3 nucleotides read TGTGCCAGCAGTTTCGCCACCGGGGAGCTGTTTTTT. Translated: CASSFATGELFF.

The gene calls are TRBV9 and TRBJ2-3, with D uncertain. The V and J ends lost 4 bases and 6 bases respectively, with 6 bases between them. CDR3 length equals 11 residues. The germline V gene encodes CDR1 SGDLS and CDR2 YYNGEE. CDR3 DNA: TGTGCCAGCAGCCAGTCGGATACGCAGTATTTT. Translating it yields CASSQSDTQYF.

V usage is TRBV5-4 and J usage is TRBJ2-1; unclear D gene. The V end was cut by 0 bases, the J end by 6 bases, with 13 bases between. The germline V gene has CDR1 SGHNT and CDR2 YYREEE (reference sequence). The CDR3 is 15 residues long. CDR3 nucleotide sequence: TGTGCCAGCAGCTTGGATGCTGCTTTTGGCAATGAGCAGTTCTTC. Its protein product is CASSLDAAFGNEQFF.

This clone occurred once. The chain links TRBV19 to TRBJ1-1; 9 bases agree with TRBD1. V trimming: 7 bases; J trimming: 1 base; junction bases outside the gene matches: 4. This CDR3 contains 14 residues. In germline, CDR1 is LNHDA, CDR2 SQIVND (reference sequence). CDR3 nucleotides: TGTGCCAGTACTCTGGGACAGGGGAACACTGAAGCTTTCTTT. Protein: CASTLGQGNTEAFF.

The rearrangement uses TRBV7-9 and TRBJ2-3, with D possibly being TRBD2 (7 bases). CDR3 size: 16 residues. Trimming took off 6 bases at V and 2 bases at J, with 18 bases between the two ends. Per the germline V gene, CDR1 is SEHNR and CDR2 is FQNEAQ (reference sequence). Here the CDR3 DNA reads TGTGCCAGCAGGTTCGCTCGGGGGGCTCTCACAGATACGCAGTATTTT. Protein product: CASRFARGALTDTQYF.

The table lists this clone with a few counts. The V call is TRBV5-1, the J call TRBJ2-5, with D possibly TRBD2 on 5 matching bases. The CDR3 extends over 21 amino acids. The V end lost 3 bases, the J end lost 2 bases, and 32 bases lay between the germline ends. Germline V gives CDR1 SGHRS, CDR2 YFSETQ. The CDR3 DNA follows: TGCGCCAGCAGCTCCCTATCCCAGGATTGTCGGGATGGAATTGTTCAAGAGACCCAGTACTTC. Amino acids: CASSSLSQDCRDGIVQETQYF. Full variable domain (rest looked up from reference TRBV5-1 and TRBJ2-5): KAGVTQTPRYLIKTRGQQVTLSCSPISGHRSVSWYQQTPGQGLQFLFEYFSETQRNKGNFPGRFSGRQFSNSRSEMNVSTLELGDSALYLCASSSLSQDCRDGIVQETQYFGPGTRLLVL.

V and J are TRBV28 and TRBJ2-1, with D perhaps TRBD1 (6 bases). Per germline, CDR1 MDHEN and CDR2 SYDVKM. With 5 bases removed from V and 4 bases from J, the gap between germline ends came to 12 bases. This CDR3 is built from 14 residues. CDR3: CASSPARGYNEQFF. The CDR3 DNA sequence: TGTGCCAGCAGTCCGGCTAGGGGGTACAATGAGCAGTTCTTC.

In the case of this clone: Other DNA sequences of this sample code for an identical CDR3. The rearrangement uses TRBV7-9 and TRBJ2-1; the match to TRBD2 covers 9 bases. Germline CDR1 SEHNR, CDR2 FQNEAQ (reference sequence). J was trimmed by 7 bases and V by 0 bases; bases with no gene match: 4. The CDR3 consists of 15 residues. The CDR3 coding sequence is TGTGCCAGCAGCTTAGCTAGCGGGAGATTAAATGAGCAGTTCTTC. Encoded protein: CASSLASGRLNEQFF.

V and J are TRBV28 and TRBJ1-2, with D possibly TRBD1 on 6 matching bases. With 3 bases removed from V and 2 bases from J, the gap between germline ends came to 13 bases. CDR3 size: 15 residues. Germline loops: CDR1 MDHEN, CDR2 SYDVKM. The DNA of the CDR3 is TGTGCCAGCAGTTTCCCCCAGGGGATAAACTATGGCTACACCTTC. It yields the protein CASSFPQGINYGYTF.

The chain links TRBV19 to TRBJ1-2; D is unresolved. Germline CDR1 and CDR2: LNHDA and SQIVND (reference sequence). The CDR3 length is 14 residues. V dropped 4 bases and J dropped 4 bases, with 13 bases sitting between them. The DNA for the CDR3 is TGTGCCAGTAGTACTCGACGAAACAGCTATGGCTACACCTTC. Translated, it gives CASSTRRNSYGYTF. The whole variable domain, filled in from reference TRBV19 and TRBJ1-2, reads DGGITQSPKYLFRKEGQNVTLSCEQNLNHDAMYWYRQDPGQGLRLIYYSQIVNDFQKGDIAEGYSVSREKKESFPLTVTSAQKNPTAFYLCASSTRRNSYGYTFGSGTRLTVV.

J is TRBJ2-3 and V is TRBV7-6, with 13 bases aligning to TRBD2. J lost 4 bases, V lost 5 bases, and 9 bases had no gene match. The CDR3 sequence is 17 residues long. Germline V CDR1 and CDR2: SGHVS, FNYEAQ. DNA of the CDR3: TGTGCCAGCAGCCTAGGGACTAGCGGGACGGGCGCAGATACGCAGTATTTT. It is translated as CASSLGTSGTGADTQYF.

The rearrangement joins TRBV7-2 to TRBJ2-7; D is unclear. Germline loops: CDR1 SGHTA, CDR2 FQGNSA. The V and J ends lost 1 base and 6 bases respectively, with 10 bases between them. CDR3 length equals 13 residues. CDR3 in amino acids: CASSLGFASEQYF. The CDR3 bases are TGTGCCAGCAGCTTAGGATTTGCGAGCGAGCAGTACTTC.

J is TRBJ1-1 and V is TRBV5-1, with D possibly TRBD1 on 5 matching bases. The V gene's germline CDR1 is SGHRS and CDR2 YFSETQ. There are 15 residues in the CDR3. The germline V and J ends were trimmed by 0 bases and 3 bases, with 12 bases remaining between them. The CDR3 loop is CASSLARVRDTEAFF. In DNA form, the CDR3 reads TGCGCCAGCAGCTTGGCCAGGGTAAGGGACACTGAAGCTTTCTTT.

The rearrangement links TRBV15 to TRBJ1-1; the D gene is possibly TRBD1 (6 bases). In germline, CDR1 is LNHNV, CDR2 YYDKDF (reference sequence). V lost 2 bases and J lost 6, with 22 bases in between. The CDR3 has 17 amino acids. The CDR3 DNA reads TGTGCCACCAGCAGATTACATCCTCAGGGGCCGGTTCCTGAAGCTTTCTTT. It codes for CATSRLHPQGPVPEAFF.

The chain is built from TRBV10-2 and TRBJ1-1; unclear D gene. Germline-derived CDR1 and CDR2 are WSHSY and SAAADI. Deletions cut 5 bases from V and 6 bases from J, with 7 bases between. The CDR3 has 11 amino acids. CDR3 nucleotide sequence: TGCGCCAGCAGTTTCGGCGCTGAAGCTTTCTTT. This encodes CASSFGAEAFF.